These 28 T cell receptor beta chains were sequenced from one sample in a study of shared clonotypes between healthy human individuals. Sequencing was performed with immunoSEQ multiplex PCR; in TCRdb, only in-frame clones are kept and a portion is missing. The sample holds roughly 2.5 million clones; 85% to 95% are singletons and the top ten take 0.11% to 0.15%. Sequenced sample: naive CD4+ T cells sorted from blood. As for subset: CD45RA+ positively selected. The receptors were gathered from a man between 18 and 29 years old in good health.

This clone occurred once. The V gene is TRBV14, the J gene TRBJ1-3; D perhaps matches TRBD1 (6 bases). Germline V gene lookup returns CDR1 SGHDN and CDR2 FVKESK. The germline V and J ends were trimmed by 0 bases and 0 bases, with 15 bases remaining between them. This CDR3 spans 18 amino acids. CDR3 bases: TGTGCCAGCAGCCAAGAAGTGGGGGGCATCATCTCTGGAAACACCATATATTTT. Translated, it gives CASSQEVGGIISGNTIYF.

The CDR3 loop is CASSPLDRGSNQPQHF. For the CDR3, the DNA is TGTGCCAGCAGCCCCCTGGACAGGGGTAGCAATCAGCCCCAGCATTTT. This rearrangement joins TRBV7-9 to TRBJ1-5; 9 bases match TRBD1. The CDR3 length is 16 residues. After removal of 5 bases from V and 0 bases from J, the junction contained 5 bases not matched to a gene. Germline CDR1 and CDR2: SEHNR and FQNEAQ (reference sequence).

The count of this clone is one. This chain connects TRBV5-5 to TRBJ2-7; D uncertain. The CDR3 covers 14 residues. The germline V and J ends were trimmed by 0 bases and 3 bases, with 10 bases remaining between them. Germline V CDR1 and CDR2: SGHKS, YYEKEE (reference sequence). CDR3: CASSLGWTNYEQYF. In nucleotides, the CDR3 is TGTGCCAGCAGCTTGGGCTGGACCAACTACGAGCAGTACTTC.

The chain combines TRBV6-1 with TRBJ1-6, with TRBD1 as a possible D gene (5 bases). Per the germline V gene, CDR1 is MNHNS and CDR2 is SASEGT. V lost 2 bases and J lost 7, with 9 bases in between. This CDR3 is built from 14 residues. CDR3 residues: CASSEQGWNSPLHF. CDR3 DNA sequence: TGTGCCAGCAGTGAACAGGGCTGGAATTCACCCCTCCACTTT.

This chain joins TRBV19 and TRBJ2-5; 9 nucleotides match TRBD1. This CDR3 comprises 17 residues. Germline lookup yields CDR1 LNHDA and CDR2 SQIVND (reference sequence). With V trimmed by 5 bases and J by 1 base, 11 bases remained unmatched. In DNA form, the CDR3 reads TGTGCCAGTAGTCCGGACCCCGACAGGGGGGGCCAAGAGACCCAGTACTTC. Translating it yields CASSPDPDRGGQETQYF. Full variable domain (outside the CDR3, taken from reference TRBV19 and TRBJ2-5): DGGITQSPKYLFRKEGQNVTLSCEQNLNHDAMYWYRQDPGQGLRLIYYSQIVNDFQKGDIAEGYSVSREKKESFPLTVTSAQKNPTAFYLCASSPDPDRGGQETQYFGPGTRLLVL.

This clone was counted between two and nine times. V and J are TRBV19 and TRBJ2-2; D possibly uses TRBD1 or TRBD2 (5 bases each). Germline lookup yields CDR1 LNHDA and CDR2 SQIVND (reference sequence). The CDR3 covers 15 residues. V was cut by 3 bases and J by 8 bases, with 16 bases left in between. CDR3: CASSIGGQGVGELFF. The CDR3 bases are TGTGCCAGTAGTATCGGCGGGCAGGGCGTAGGGGAGCTGTTTTTT.

This clone showed up just once. This chain links TRBV6-4 with TRBJ1-2; 7 bases align to TRBD1. J lost 7 bases, V lost 5 bases, and 7 bases had no gene match. CDR1 and CDR2 from the germline V gene are MRHNA and SNTAGT. The CDR3 has 13 residues. CDR3 sequence reads: CASSPEGAGGYTF. For the CDR3, the DNA is TGTGCCAGCAGTCCGGAGGGGGCGGGTGGCTACACCTTC.

CDR3 in DNA: TGTGCCAGCTCACCACAATCAAAAGGGACGACCTATGGCTACACCTTC. Encoded protein: CASSPQSKGTTYGYTF. V usage is TRBV18 and J usage is TRBJ1-2, with a tentative D call TRBD1 (5 bases). The V gene's germline CDR1 is KGHSH and CDR2 LQKENI. Between the trimmed V and J ends, which lost 1 base and 4 bases, there was a span of 16 bases. The CDR3 is 16 residues long. Based on the CDR3 plus reference TRBV18 and TRBJ1-2, the full variable domain is NAGVMQNPRHLVRRRGQEARLRCSPMKGHSHVYWYRQLPEEGLKFMVYLQKENIIDESGMPKERFSAEFPKEGPSILRIQQVVRGDSAAYFCASSPQSKGTTYGYTFGSGTRLTVV.

The CDR3 is CASSDTDRDSYEQYF. The CDR3 nucleotides are TGTGCCAGCAGCGATACGGACAGGGACTCCTACGAGCAGTACTTC. The gene calls are TRBV5-6 and TRBJ2-7, with TRBD1 matching 8 bases. There are 15 residues in the CDR3. V trimming: 4 bases; J trimming: 0 bases; junction bases outside the gene matches: 6. From germline, CDR1 is SGHDT and CDR2 YYEEEE.

The chain joins TRBV6-5 to TRBJ2-7; TRBD1 aligns across 11 bases. Trimming at V came to 6 bases and at J to 6 bases, leaving 7 bases not matched to a gene. This CDR3 has 14 amino acids. Germline CDR1 reads MNHEY; CDR2 reads SVGAGI. CDR3 coding DNA: TGTGCCAGCAGCTTGGACAGGGGGCACATCGAGCAGTACTTC. The encoded protein is CASSLDRGHIEQYF.

This clone was recorded only once. V usage is TRBV29-1 and J usage is TRBJ2-1; the D gene is possibly TRBD2 (6 bases). With 4 bases removed from V and 1 base from J, the gap between germline ends came to 14 bases. The CDR3 contains 15 residues. Germline V gene lookup returns CDR1 SQVTM and CDR2 ANQGSEA. CDR3 in amino acids: CSVGGVAESYNEQFF. CDR3 DNA sequence: TGCAGCGTTGGGGGCGTAGCGGAATCCTACAATGAGCAGTTCTTC.

CDR3 sequence reads: CASSATGADGYTF. In DNA, the CDR3 is TGTGCCAGCAGCGCGACCGGGGCCGATGGCTACACCTTC. The chain has TRBV7-9 and TRBJ1-2; tentative D call: TRBD1 (5 bases). The CDR3 contains 13 residues. Germline V gene sequence: CDR1 SEHNR, CDR2 FQNEAQ (reference sequence). V lost 5 bases and J lost 6, with 13 bases in between.

The chain combines TRBV4-1 with TRBJ1-2; 8 bases align to TRBD1. CDR1 and CDR2 from the germline V gene are MGHRA and YSYEKL. Trimming cost V 0 bases and J 3 bases; bases outside gene matches: 3. The CDR3 length is 15 residues. The CDR3: CASSQDGQGDYGYTF. The CDR3 DNA sequence: TGCGCCAGCAGCCAAGATGGACAGGGCGACTATGGCTACACCTTC.

The chain couples TRBV6-6 to TRBJ1-5, with TRBD1 identical over 7 bases. The CDR3 has 14 amino acids. The V gene's germline CDR1 is MNHNY and CDR2 SVGAGI (reference sequence). With 6 bases clipped from V and 7 bases from J, the junction kept 9 bases outside the gene matches. The CDR3 region is CASRPDRDGQPQHF. CDR3 sequence (DNA): TGTGCCAGCAGACCTGACAGGGATGGGCAGCCCCAGCATTTT.

The V call is TRBV30, the J call TRBJ1-5; D is perhaps TRBD1 (6 bases). CDR3 length: 15 amino acids. V lost 1 base, J lost 3 bases, and 13 bases lay in between. Germline CDR1 GTSNPN, CDR2 SVGIG (reference sequence). The CDR3 reads CAWSAGAGDNQPQHF. The CDR3 DNA is TGTGCCTGGAGTGCAGGGGCGGGCGACAATCAGCCCCAGCATTTT.

The chain combines TRBV29-1 with TRBJ2-3; TRBD1 agrees at 9 bases. Germline V CDR1 and CDR2: SQVTM, ANQGSEA. The V segment lost 4 bases and the J segment 4 bases; nucleotides outside the gene matches: 6. CDR3 size: 14 residues. The chain's CDR3 is CSVVGQGFSDTQYF. The CDR3 nucleotides read TGCAGCGTTGTGGGACAGGGATTTTCAGATACGCAGTATTTT.

J is TRBJ2-1 and V is TRBV12-5, with D perhaps assigned TRBD1 or TRBD2 (5 bases each). The V end was cut by 6 bases, the J end by 3 bases, with 12 bases between. The CDR3 is 14 amino acids. CDR1 is LGHNT and CDR2 is FRNRAP in the germline V gene. For the CDR3, the DNA is TGTGCTAGTGGACCCGGGACGGTCTACAATGAGCAGTTCTTC. Protein sequence: CASGPGTVYNEQFF.

The J gene is TRBJ2-7, the V gene TRBV6-1; D gene uncertain. Trimming stripped 4 bases from V and 8 bases from J, with 24 bases between. From germline, CDR1 is MNHNS and CDR2 SASEGT. The CDR3 runs to 16 residues. The chain's CDR3 is CASSGARQDYPTQQYF. DNA of the CDR3: TGTGCCAGCAGTGGGGCCCGGCAGGATTATCCTACGCAGCAGTACTTC.

This chain uses TRBV11-2 with TRBJ2-5; D gene unclear. V lost 5 bases to trimming and J lost 5 bases, with 9 bases between them. The length of the CDR3 is 12 residues. Per germline, CDR1 SGHAT and CDR2 FQNNGV. CDR3 DNA sequence: TGTGCCAGCAGCCCCGTAGGGGAGACCCAGTACTTC. It yields the protein CASSPVGETQYF.

J is TRBJ1-6 and V is TRBV5-4; D perhaps matches TRBD1 (5 bases). The CDR3 runs to 14 residues. V was clipped by 0 bases and J by 6 bases, with 7 bases between them. CDR1 and CDR2 from the germline V gene are SGHNT and YYREEE (reference sequence). CDR3 residues: CASSLDRSNSPLHF. The CDR3, as DNA: TGTGCCAGCAGCTTGGACAGGAGTAATTCACCCCTCCACTTT.

This chain joins TRBV5-1 and TRBJ2-7, with D tentatively TRBD1 (5 bases). The length of the CDR3 is 14 residues. The germline CDR1 and CDR2 sequences are SGHRS and YFSETQ. V was shortened by 2 bases and J by 2 bases, with 11 bases between the two germline ends. The CDR3 sequence is CASSFTGDTYEQYF. As DNA, the CDR3 is TGCGCCAGCAGCTTCACAGGCGATACCTACGAGCAGTACTTC.

With respect to this clone: The same CDR3 also results from other DNA sequences found in this sample. The V call is TRBV18, the J call TRBJ2-1, with D maybe TRBD2 (6 bases). CDR3 length equals 15 residues. Germline V gene data show CDR1 as KGHSH and CDR2 as LQKENI. V lost 3 bases to trimming and J lost 0 bases, with 9 bases between them. This CDR3 is CASSPVGGSYNEQFF. CDR3 coding DNA: TGTGCCAGCTCACCGGTGGGAGGCTCCTACAATGAGCAGTTCTTC.

This chain connects TRBV5-5 to TRBJ2-7, with TRBD2 matching 7 bases. Germline-derived CDR1 and CDR2 are SGHKS and YYEKEE (reference sequence). This CDR3 is built from 14 residues. V lost 2 bases to trimming and J lost 5 bases; unmatched junction nucleotides: 7. CDR3 sequence reads: CASSFPGGSHEQYF. Written as DNA, the CDR3 is TGTGCCAGCAGCTTTCCGGGAGGTTCCCACGAGCAGTACTTC.

The chain uses TRBV5-4 and TRBJ2-1; D remains unclear. This CDR3 is 15 amino acids long. V was cut by 0 bases and J by 0 bases, with 7 bases left in between. Germline V gene data show CDR1 as SGHNT and CDR2 as YYREEE (reference sequence). The CDR3 bases are TGTGCCAGCAGCTTGGGCGGAAACTCCTACAATGAGCAGTTCTTC. Amino acids: CASSLGGNSYNEQFF.

In its sample, this clone was seen a few times. The CDR3 nucleotides are TGTGCCTGGAGGCTGAGACTCGACAGCGAGCAGTACTTC. Protein sequence: CAWRLRLDSEQYF. The V call is TRBV30, the J call TRBJ2-7; tentative D call: TRBD1 (5 bases). Trimming took 3 bases from V and 6 from J, leaving 15 bases between them. The V gene's germline CDR1 is GTSNPN and CDR2 SVGIG (reference sequence). The CDR3 extends over 13 amino acids.

The chain joins TRBV18 to TRBJ1-1; maybe TRBD1 (5 bases). The V end lost 5 bases, the J end lost 8 bases, and 21 bases lay between the germline ends. Germline V gene data show CDR1 as KGHSH and CDR2 as LQKENI. The CDR3 sequence is 15 residues long. The CDR3 sequence is CASSGSRVFEGEAFF. In DNA, the CDR3 is TGTGCCAGCTCAGGGTCAAGGGTATTCGAGGGGGAAGCTTTCTTT.

The chain is built from TRBV5-1 and TRBJ2-1; 9 bases map to TRBD1. The CDR3 is 17 residues long. V dropped 0 bases and J dropped 5; count of bases not matched to a gene: 9. CDR1 is SGHRS, CDR2 YFSETQ, per germline. This CDR3 is CASSLGSAGTGNNEQFF. The CDR3 coding sequence is TGCGCCAGCAGCTTGGGGAGCGCCGGGACAGGGAACAATGAGCAGTTCTTC.

Concerning this clone: This CDR3 is also generated by other DNA sequences in the sample. The gene calls are TRBV18 and TRBJ2-5; maybe TRBD1 (6 bases). Between the trimmed V and J ends, which lost 6 bases and 5 bases, there was a span of 13 bases. Per germline, CDR1 KGHSH and CDR2 LQKENI. This CDR3 has 13 amino acids. Here the CDR3 reads CASSQGRGETQYF. CDR3 nucleotides: TGTGCCAGCTCCCAGGGGCGCGGTGAGACCCAGTACTTC.